This entry is about one T cell receptor beta chain. Its antigen is not identified. This sample is part of a study of shared clonotypes between healthy human individuals. Adult donors, all healthy and HIV-negative, had no recent acute infections or vaccinations. Germline-derived CDR1 and CDR2 are MDHEN and SYDVKM. Trimming cost V 7 bases and J 0 bases, with 13 bases left between them. The CDR3 is made up of 14 amino acids. Study outcomes and limitations: As a rule, naive subsets had a larger estimated richness than memory subsets. Shared across a few donors were roughly 5.3% of the naive CD4 clonotypes.

The method was immunoSEQ multiplex PCR; TCRdb's version includes in-frame clones alone and lacks a portion of them. The table has about 2.3 million clones, just under 95% seen once; the top ten hold around 0.38%. Sequenced: naive CD4+ T cells from PBMCs. Subset described: CD45RA+ positively selected. This receptor was obtained from a man between 18 and 29 years old in good health. Some clones in this sample may be carry-over from other donors' samples. The chain couples TRBV28 to TRBJ2-7; TRBD2 might be the D (5 bases). CDR3 amino acids: CASTLREHSYEQYF. Here the CDR3 DNA reads TGTGCCAGCACCTTACGGGAACACTCCTACGAGCAGTACTTC. The whole variable domain, filled in from reference TRBV28 and TRBJ2-7, reads DVKVTQSSRYLVKRTGEKVFLECVQDMDHENMFWYRQDPGLGLRLIYFSYDVKMKEKGDIPEGYSVSREKKERFSLILESASTNQTSMYLCASTLREHSYEQYFGPGTRLTVT.